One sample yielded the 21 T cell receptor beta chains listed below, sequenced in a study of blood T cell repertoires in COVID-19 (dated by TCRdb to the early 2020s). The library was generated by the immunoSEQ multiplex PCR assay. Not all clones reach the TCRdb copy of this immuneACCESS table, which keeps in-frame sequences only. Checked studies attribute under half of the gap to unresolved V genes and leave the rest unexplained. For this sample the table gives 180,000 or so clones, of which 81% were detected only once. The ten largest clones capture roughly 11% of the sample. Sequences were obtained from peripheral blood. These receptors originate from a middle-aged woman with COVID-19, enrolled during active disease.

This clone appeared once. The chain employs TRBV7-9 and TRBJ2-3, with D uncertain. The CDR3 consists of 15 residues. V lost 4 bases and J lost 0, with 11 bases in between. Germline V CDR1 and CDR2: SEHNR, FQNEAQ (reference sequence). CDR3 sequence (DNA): TGTGCCAGCAGCTCTACAGTACCTAGCACAGATACGCAGTATTTT. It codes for CASSSTVPSTDTQYF.

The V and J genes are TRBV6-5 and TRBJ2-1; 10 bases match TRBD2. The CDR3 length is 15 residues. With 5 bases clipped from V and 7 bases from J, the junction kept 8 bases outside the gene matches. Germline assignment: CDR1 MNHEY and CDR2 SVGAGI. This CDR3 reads CASSPPGLAKNEQFF. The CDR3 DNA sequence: TGTGCCAGCAGTCCGCCGGGACTAGCGAAGAATGAGCAGTTCTTC.

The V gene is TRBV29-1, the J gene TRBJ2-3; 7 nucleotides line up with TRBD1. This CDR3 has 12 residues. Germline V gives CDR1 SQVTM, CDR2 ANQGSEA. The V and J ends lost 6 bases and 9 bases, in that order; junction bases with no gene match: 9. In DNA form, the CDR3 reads TGCAGCGTCGCCATGATACAGGGGACGCAGTATTTT. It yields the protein CSVAMIQGTQYF.

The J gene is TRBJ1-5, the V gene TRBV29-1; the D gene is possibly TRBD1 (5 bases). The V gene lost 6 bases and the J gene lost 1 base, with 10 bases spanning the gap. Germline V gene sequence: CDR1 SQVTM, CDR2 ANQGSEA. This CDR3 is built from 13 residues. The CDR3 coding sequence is TGCAGCGTCTGGGGGGGGAGCAATCAGCCCCAGCATTTT. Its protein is CSVWGGSNQPQHF.

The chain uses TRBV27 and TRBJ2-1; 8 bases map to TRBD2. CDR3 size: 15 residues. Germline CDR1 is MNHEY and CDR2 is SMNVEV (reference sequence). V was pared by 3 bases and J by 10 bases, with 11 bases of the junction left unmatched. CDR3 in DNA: TGTGCCAGCAGTTTTGGACTAGCCGGAGGAGTCGAGCAGTTCTTC. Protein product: CASSFGLAGGVEQFF.

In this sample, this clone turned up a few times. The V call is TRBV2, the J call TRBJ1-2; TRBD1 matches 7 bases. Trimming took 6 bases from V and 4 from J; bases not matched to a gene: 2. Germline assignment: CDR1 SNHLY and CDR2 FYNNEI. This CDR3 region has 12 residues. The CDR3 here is CASRDRVYGYTF. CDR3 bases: TGTGCCAGCAGAGACAGGGTCTATGGCTACACCTTC.

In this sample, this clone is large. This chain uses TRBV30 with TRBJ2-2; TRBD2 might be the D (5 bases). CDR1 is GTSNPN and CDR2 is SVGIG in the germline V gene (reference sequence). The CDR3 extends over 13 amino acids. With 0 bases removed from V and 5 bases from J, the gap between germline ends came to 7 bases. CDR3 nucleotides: TGTGCCTGGAGTGTAAGGGAGACCGGGGAGCTGTTTTTT. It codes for CAWSVRETGELFF. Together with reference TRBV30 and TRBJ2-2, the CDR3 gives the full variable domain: SQTIHQWPATLVQPVGSPLSLECTVEGTSNPNLYWYRQAAGRGLQLLFYSVGIGQISSEVPQNLSASRPQDRQFILSSKKLLLSDSGFYLCAWSVRETGELFFGEGSRLTVL.

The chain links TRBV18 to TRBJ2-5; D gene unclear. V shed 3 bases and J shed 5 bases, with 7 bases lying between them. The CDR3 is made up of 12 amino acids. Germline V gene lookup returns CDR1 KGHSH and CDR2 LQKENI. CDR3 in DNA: TGTGCCAGCTCACCCGGTTCGGAGACCCAGTACTTC. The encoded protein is CASSPGSETQYF.

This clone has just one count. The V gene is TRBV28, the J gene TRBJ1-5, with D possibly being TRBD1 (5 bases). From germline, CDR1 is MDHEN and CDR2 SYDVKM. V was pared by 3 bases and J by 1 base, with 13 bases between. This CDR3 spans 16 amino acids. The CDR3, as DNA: TGTGCCAGCAGTTTTAACAGGAGGGGAAGCAATCAGCCCCAGCATTTT. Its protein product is CASSFNRRGSNQPQHF.

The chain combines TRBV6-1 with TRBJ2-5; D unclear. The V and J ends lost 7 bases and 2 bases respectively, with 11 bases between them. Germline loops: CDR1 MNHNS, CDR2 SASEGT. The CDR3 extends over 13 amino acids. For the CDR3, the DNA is TGTGCCAGCACCTCACTATCACAAGAGACCCAGTACTTC. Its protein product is CASTSLSQETQYF.

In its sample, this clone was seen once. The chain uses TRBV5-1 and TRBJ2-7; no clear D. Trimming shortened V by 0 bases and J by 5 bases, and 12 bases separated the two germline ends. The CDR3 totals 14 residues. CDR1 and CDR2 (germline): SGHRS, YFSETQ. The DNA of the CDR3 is TGCGCCAGCAGCTTGGGCTATTCAGGAAACGAGCAGTACGTC. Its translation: CASSLGYSGNEQYV.

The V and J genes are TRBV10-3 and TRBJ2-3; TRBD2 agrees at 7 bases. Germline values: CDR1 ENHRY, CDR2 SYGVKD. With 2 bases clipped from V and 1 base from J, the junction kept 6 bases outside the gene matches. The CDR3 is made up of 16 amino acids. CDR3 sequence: CAISETSGAGTDTQYF. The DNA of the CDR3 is TGTGCCATCAGTGAGACCAGCGGGGCCGGCACAGATACGCAGTATTTT.

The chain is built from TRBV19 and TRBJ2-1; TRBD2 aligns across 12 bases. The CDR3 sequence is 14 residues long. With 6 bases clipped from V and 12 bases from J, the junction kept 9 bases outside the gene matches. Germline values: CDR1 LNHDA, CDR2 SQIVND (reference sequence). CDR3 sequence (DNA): TGTGCCAGTAGCCCCTGGGCTAGCGGGGGGGTGCAGTTCTTC. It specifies CASSPWASGGVQFF.

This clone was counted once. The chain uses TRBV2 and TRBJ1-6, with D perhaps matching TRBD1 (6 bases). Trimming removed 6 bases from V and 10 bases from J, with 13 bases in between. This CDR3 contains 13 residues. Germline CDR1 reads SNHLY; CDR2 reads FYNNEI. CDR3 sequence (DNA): TGTGCCAGCAGACTACAGGGAATATCACCCCTCCACTTT. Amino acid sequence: CASRLQGISPLHF.

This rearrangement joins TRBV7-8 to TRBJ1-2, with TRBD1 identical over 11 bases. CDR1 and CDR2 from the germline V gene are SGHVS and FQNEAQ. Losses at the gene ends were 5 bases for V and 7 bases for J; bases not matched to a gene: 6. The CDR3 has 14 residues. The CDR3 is CASSQRTGGLGYTF. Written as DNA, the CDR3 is TGTGCCAGCAGCCAGAGGACAGGGGGCCTTGGCTACACCTTC.

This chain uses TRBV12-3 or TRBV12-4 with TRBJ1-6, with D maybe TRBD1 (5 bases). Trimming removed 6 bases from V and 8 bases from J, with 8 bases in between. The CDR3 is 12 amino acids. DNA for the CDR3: TGTGCCAGCAGAAAAGGGGATTCACCCCTCCACTTT. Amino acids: CASRKGDSPLHF.

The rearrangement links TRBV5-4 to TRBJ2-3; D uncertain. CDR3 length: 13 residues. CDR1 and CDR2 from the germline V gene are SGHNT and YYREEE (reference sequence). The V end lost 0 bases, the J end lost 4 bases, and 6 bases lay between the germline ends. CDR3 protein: CASSLAGPDTQYF. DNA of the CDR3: TGTGCCAGCAGCTTGGCAGGCCCAGATACGCAGTATTTT.

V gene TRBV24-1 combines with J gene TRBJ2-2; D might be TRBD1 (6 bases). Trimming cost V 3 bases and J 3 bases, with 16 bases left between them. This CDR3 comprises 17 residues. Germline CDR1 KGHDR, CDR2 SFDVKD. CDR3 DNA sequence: TGTGCCACCAGTGATCCCTTGACAGGCGGGTACACCGGGGAGCTGTTTTTT. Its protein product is CATSDPLTGGYTGELFF.

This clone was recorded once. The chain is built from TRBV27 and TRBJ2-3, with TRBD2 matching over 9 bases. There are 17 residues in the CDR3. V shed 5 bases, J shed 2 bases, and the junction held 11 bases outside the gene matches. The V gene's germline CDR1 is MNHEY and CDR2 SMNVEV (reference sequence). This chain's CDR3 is CASSLLAGDPHTDTQYF. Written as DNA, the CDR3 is TGTGCCAGCAGTCTATTAGCGGGAGACCCTCACACAGATACGCAGTATTTT.

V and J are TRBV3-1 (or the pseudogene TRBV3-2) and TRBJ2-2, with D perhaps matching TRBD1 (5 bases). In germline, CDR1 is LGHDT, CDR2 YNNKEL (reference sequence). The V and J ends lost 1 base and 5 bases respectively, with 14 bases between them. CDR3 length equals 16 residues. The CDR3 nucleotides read TGTGCCAGCAGCCAAGCCTTCGACAGTAAAACCGGGGAGCTGTTTTTT. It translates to CASSQAFDSKTGELFF.

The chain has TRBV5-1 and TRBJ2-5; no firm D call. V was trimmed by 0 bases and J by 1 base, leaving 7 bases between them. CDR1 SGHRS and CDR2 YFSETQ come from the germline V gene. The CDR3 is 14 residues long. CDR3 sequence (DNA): TGCGCCAGCAGCTTGGCGTCGGTCCAAGAGACCCAGTACTTC. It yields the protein CASSLASVQETQYF.